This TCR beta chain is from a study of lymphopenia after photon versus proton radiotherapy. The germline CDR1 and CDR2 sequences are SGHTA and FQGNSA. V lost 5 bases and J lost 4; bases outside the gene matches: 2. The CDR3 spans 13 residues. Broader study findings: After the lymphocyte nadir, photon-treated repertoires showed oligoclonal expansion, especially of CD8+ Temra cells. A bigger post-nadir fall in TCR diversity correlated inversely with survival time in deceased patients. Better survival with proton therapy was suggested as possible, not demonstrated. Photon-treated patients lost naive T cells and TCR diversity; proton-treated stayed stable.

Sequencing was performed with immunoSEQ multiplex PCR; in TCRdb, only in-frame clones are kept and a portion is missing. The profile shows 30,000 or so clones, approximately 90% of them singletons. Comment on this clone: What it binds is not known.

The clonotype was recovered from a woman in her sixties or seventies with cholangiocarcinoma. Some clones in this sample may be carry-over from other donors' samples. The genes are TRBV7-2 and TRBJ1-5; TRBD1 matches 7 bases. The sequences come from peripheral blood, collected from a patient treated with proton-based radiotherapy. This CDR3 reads CASSLQGNQPQHF. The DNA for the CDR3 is TGTGCCAGCAGCCTACAGGGGAATCAGCCCCAGCATTTT.